These T cell receptor beta chains were read from a single sample in a study of PD-L1 blockade in urothelial cancer. Using immunoSEQ multiplex PCR, the repertoire was profiled, and TCRdb retains in-frame clones only, with some absent. The data show about 88,000 clones, roughly 90% seen once. The starting material was PBMCs, obtained around atezolizumab (anti-PD-L1) treatment. Source of these receptors: a man aged 55 to 70 with urothelial cancer. Both conserved end residues are part of each CDR3. Fields, in order: D gene, J gene, V gene, clone size, CDR3 protein, CDR3 DNA. D genes are given only for firm matches. A clone size is listed for some rows: how often the clone was seen (once, few, many), or a class if it is expanded.

d_gene: TRBD1
j_gene: TRBJ2-7
v_gene: TRBV4-3
abundance: once
CDR3aa: CASSQREGQEYEQYF
CDR3nt: TGCGCCAGCAGCCAGCGTGAGGGACAGGAATACGAGCAGTACTTC

d_gene: -
j_gene: TRBJ2-2
v_gene: TRBV18
abundance: once
CDR3aa: CASSPPTGEETGELFF
CDR3nt: TGTGCCAGCTCACCCCCCACGGGGGAGGAAACCGGGGAGCTGTTTTTT

d_gene: -
j_gene: TRBJ2-4
v_gene: TRBV9
abundance: once
CDR3aa: CASSVGQAAKQYF
CDR3nt: TGTGCCAGCAGCGTAGGACAGGCCGCTAAGCAGTACTTC

d_gene: -
j_gene: TRBJ1-1
v_gene: TRBV7-2
abundance: -
CDR3aa: CASSLSLQGYTEAFF
CDR3nt: TGTGCCAGCAGCTTATCCCTCCAGGGTTACACTGAAGCTTTCTTT

d_gene: -
j_gene: TRBJ1-1
v_gene: TRBV10-3
abundance: few
CDR3aa: CAISSGQGHTEAFF
CDR3nt: TGTGCCATCAGTTCGGGTCAGGGCCACACTGAAGCTTTCTTT

d_gene: TRBD2
j_gene: TRBJ2-3
v_gene: TRBV9
abundance: -
CDR3aa: CASSVGGSGMTDTQYF
CDR3nt: TGTGCCAGCAGCGTAGGTGGTAGCGGGATGACAGATACGCAGTATTTT

d_gene: TRBD2
j_gene: TRBJ2-3
v_gene: TRBV7-9
abundance: -
CDR3aa: CASSFGEGRADTQYF
CDR3nt: TGTGCCAGCAGCTTCGGGGAGGGGCGAGCAGATACGCAGTATTTT

d_gene: -
j_gene: TRBJ1-2
v_gene: TRBV2
abundance: -
CDR3aa: CASTMSGRTHGYTF
CDR3nt: TGTGCCAGCACCATGTCCGGGAGAACCCACGGCTACACCTTC

d_gene: -
j_gene: TRBJ2-5
v_gene: TRBV2
abundance: -
CDR3aa: CASRPGFKETQYF
CDR3nt: TGTGCCAGCAGACCGGGATTTAAAGAGACCCAGTACTTC

d_gene: TRBD1
j_gene: TRBJ1-2
v_gene: TRBV19
abundance: few
CDR3aa: CASSTRDSYGYTF
CDR3nt: TGTGCCAGTAGTACGCGGGACAGCTATGGCTACACCTTC

d_gene: -
j_gene: TRBJ1-5
v_gene: TRBV9
abundance: -
CDR3aa: CASSVGSGGPGYNQPQHF
CDR3nt: TGTGCCAGCAGCGTAGGGAGTGGGGGCCCGGGGTACAATCAGCCCCAGCATTTT

d_gene: TRBD1
j_gene: TRBJ1-1
v_gene: TRBV12-5
abundance: -
CDR3aa: CASGLDPGQGSTEAFF
CDR3nt: TGTGCTAGTGGTTTGGACCCGGGACAGGGGTCCACTGAAGCTTTCTTT

d_gene: TRBD2
j_gene: TRBJ2-3
v_gene: TRBV4-2
abundance: -
CDR3aa: CASSPITSGEGADTQYF
CDR3nt: TGTGCCAGCAGCCCTATTACTAGCGGAGAGGGGGCAGATACGCAGTATTTT

d_gene: TRBD2
j_gene: TRBJ2-5
v_gene: TRBV28
abundance: -
CDR3aa: CASRAGPPPETQYF
CDR3nt: TGTGCCAGCAGAGCGGGACCCCCTCCTGAGACCCAGTACTTC

d_gene: -
j_gene: TRBJ2-5
v_gene: TRBV7-2
abundance: few
CDR3aa: CASSFIETQYF
CDR3nt: TGTGCCAGCAGCTTTATTGAGACCCAGTACTTC

d_gene: -
j_gene: TRBJ1-6
v_gene: TRBV30
abundance: -
CDR3aa: CAWAGNSPLHF
CDR3nt: TGTGCCTGGGCCGGGAATTCACCCCTCCACTTT

d_gene: -
j_gene: TRBJ1-2
v_gene: TRBV5-1
abundance: once
CDR3aa: CASSLGAGQVGYTF
CDR3nt: TGCGCCAGCAGCTTGGGGGCAGGGCAAGTGGGCTACACCTTC

d_gene: -
j_gene: TRBJ2-3
v_gene: TRBV5-1
abundance: -
CDR3aa: CASSLGAITDTQYF
CDR3nt: TGCGCCAGCAGCTTGGGGGCGATTACAGATACGCAGTATTTT

d_gene: -
j_gene: TRBJ2-7
v_gene: TRBV5-4
abundance: -
CDR3aa: CASSSRAGNDYEQYF
CDR3nt: TGTGCCAGCAGCTCCCGGGCCGGGAACGACTACGAGCAGTACTTC

d_gene: -
j_gene: TRBJ2-1
v_gene: TRBV30
abundance: -
CDR3aa: CAWSVRSLYNEQFF
CDR3nt: TGTGCCTGGAGTGTACGGAGTCTCTACAATGAGCAGTTCTTC

d_gene: -
j_gene: TRBJ1-1
v_gene: TRBV5-4
abundance: -
CDR3aa: CASSKGSGGTTEAFF
CDR3nt: TGTGCCAGCAGCAAAGGGTCGGGGGGGACCACTGAAGCTTTCTTT

d_gene: TRBD2
j_gene: TRBJ2-2
v_gene: TRBV13
abundance: -
CDR3aa: CASSSRTSGGLANTGELFF
CDR3nt: TGTGCCAGCAGCTCCCGGACTAGCGGAGGGCTCGCGAACACCGGGGAGCTGTTTTTT

d_gene: -
j_gene: TRBJ2-4
v_gene: TRBV11-2
abundance: -
CDR3aa: CASSSRLAKNIQYF
CDR3nt: TGTGCCAGCAGCTCCAGATTAGCCAAAAACATTCAGTACTTC

d_gene: TRBD2
j_gene: TRBJ2-5
v_gene: TRBV7-2
abundance: -
CDR3aa: CASSQDRGGKTQYF
CDR3nt: TGTGCCAGCAGCCAGGACCGGGGGGGCAAGACCCAGTACTTC

d_gene: TRBD2
j_gene: TRBJ2-7
v_gene: TRBV7-2
abundance: -
CDR3aa: CASSRGAVAGRLYEQYF
CDR3nt: TGTGCCAGCAGCCGAGGGGCAGTAGCGGGAAGGCTATACGAGCAGTACTTC

d_gene: -
j_gene: TRBJ1-1
v_gene: TRBV7-6
abundance: -
CDR3aa: CASSPGDKVGNTEAFF
CDR3nt: TGTGCCAGCAGCCCTGGGGACAAGGTTGGGAACACTGAAGCTTTCTTT

d_gene: -
j_gene: TRBJ1-6
v_gene: TRBV4-3
abundance: -
CDR3aa: CASSQGSGLSNSPLHF
CDR3nt: TGCGCCAGCAGCCAAGGTTCGGGACTCTCAAATTCACCCCTCCACTTT

d_gene: TRBD2
j_gene: TRBJ2-7
v_gene: TRBV7-2
abundance: -
CDR3aa: CASSLPGLAGPQYF
CDR3nt: TGTGCCAGCAGCTTACCGGGACTAGCGGGACCTCAGTACTTC

d_gene: TRBD1
j_gene: TRBJ1-5
v_gene: TRBV28
abundance: few
CDR3aa: CASRRQGDQPQHF
CDR3nt: TGTGCCAGCAGACGGCAGGGGGATCAGCCCCAGCATTTT

d_gene: TRBD2
j_gene: TRBJ2-7
v_gene: TRBV7-2
abundance: few
CDR3aa: CASSPQSSGTSGSEQYF
CDR3nt: TGTGCCAGCAGCCCGCAGTCCTCCGGGACTAGCGGTTCCGAGCAGTACTTC

d_gene: -
j_gene: TRBJ1-2
v_gene: TRBV6-5
abundance: few
CDR3aa: CASSYSPRGDGYTF
CDR3nt: TGTGCCAGCAGTTACTCCCCTCGGGGGGATGGCTACACCTTC

d_gene: TRBD1
j_gene: TRBJ2-3
v_gene: TRBV7-2
abundance: once
CDR3aa: CASSQTGGAYF
CDR3nt: TGTGCCAGCAGCCAAACAGGGGGCGCGTATTTT

d_gene: TRBD2
j_gene: TRBJ2-5
v_gene: TRBV5-5
abundance: -
CDR3aa: CASSGSGSLQETQYF
CDR3nt: TGTGCCAGCAGCGGTAGCGGGAGCCTTCAAGAGACCCAGTACTTC

d_gene: TRBD2
j_gene: TRBJ2-5
v_gene: TRBV6-1
abundance: -
CDR3aa: CASRLAVFQETQYF
CDR3nt: TGTGCCAGCCGACTAGCGGTATTCCAAGAGACCCAGTACTTC

d_gene: -
j_gene: TRBJ2-3
v_gene: TRBV2
abundance: -
CDR3aa: CASSVAPDTQYF
CDR3nt: TGTGCCAGCAGTGTGGCCCCTGATACGCAGTATTTT

d_gene: -
j_gene: TRBJ1-5
v_gene: TRBV19
abundance: -
CDR3aa: CASSIVGGTSVQPQHF
CDR3nt: TGTGCCAGTAGTATAGTCGGGGGGACTTCTGTTCAGCCCCAGCATTTT

d_gene: -
j_gene: TRBJ2-1
v_gene: TRBV5-4
abundance: -
CDR3aa: CASSRGHEQFF
CDR3nt: TGTGCCAGCAGCCGAGGGCATGAGCAGTTCTTC

d_gene: TRBD2
j_gene: TRBJ2-5
v_gene: TRBV11-1
abundance: -
CDR3aa: CASSWASGIQETQYF
CDR3nt: TGTGCCAGCAGCTGGGCTAGCGGCATCCAAGAGACCCAGTACTTC

d_gene: TRBD1
j_gene: TRBJ1-2
v_gene: TRBV19
abundance: -
CDR3aa: CASSSTGGGSPNYGYTF
CDR3nt: TGTGCCAGTAGTAGTACAGGGGGCGGTTCCCCCAACTATGGCTACACCTTC

d_gene: TRBD1
j_gene: TRBJ2-7
v_gene: TRBV19
abundance: -
CDR3aa: CASSISTGGGYEQYF
CDR3nt: TGTGCCAGTAGTATCTCCACAGGGGGCGGCTACGAGCAGTACTTC

d_gene: -
j_gene: TRBJ2-7
v_gene: TRBV18
abundance: -
CDR3aa: CASSPPLGVSYEQYF
CDR3nt: TGTGCCAGCTCACCACCGCTTGGAGTCTCCTACGAGCAGTACTTC

d_gene: -
j_gene: TRBJ2-7
v_gene: TRBV4-2
abundance: -
CDR3aa: CASSHTDTKLPYEQYF
CDR3nt: TGTGCCAGCAGCCACACTGACACCAAACTTCCCTACGAGCAGTACTTC

d_gene: -
j_gene: TRBJ1-5
v_gene: TRBV19
abundance: -
CDR3aa: CASSMGGPQPQHF
CDR3nt: TGTGCCAGTAGTATGGGGGGACCCCAGCCCCAGCATTTT

d_gene: TRBD2
j_gene: TRBJ2-3
v_gene: TRBV10-3
abundance: once
CDR3aa: CAIRRLAGVADTQYF
CDR3nt: TGTGCCATCAGGCGACTAGCGGGAGTGGCAGATACGCAGTATTTT

d_gene: TRBD1
j_gene: TRBJ2-7
v_gene: TRBV5-5
abundance: once
CDR3aa: CASSLTGVPYEQYF
CDR3nt: TGTGCCAGCAGCTTGACAGGGGTTCCCTACGAGCAGTACTTC